Following are 12 T cell receptor beta chains from one sample sequenced in a study of relationships among human T cell subsets. Regulatory T cells were selected from positively selected CD4+ cells using anti-CD25 beads. Semiquantitative ARM-PCR amplified T cell receptor alpha and beta CDR3 regions from mRNA. In ARM-PCR, communal superprimers followed tagged nested gene-specific primers for exponential amplification. TCRdb fed the multiplex PCR reads into MiXCR, producing one record per CDR3 protein. The table lists about 14,000 distinct CDR3 sequences, around 60% of them singletons, with about 2.2% in the top ten. Sequencing used Tregs sorted from blood. These receptor sequences come from a man aged 35 to 55 in good health.

By frequency in the sample, this clonotype is medium-sized. The chain is built from TRBV12-3 or TRBV12-4 and TRBJ2-7; 8 bases fit TRBD1. The ends lost 7 bases at V and 3 bases at J; junction bases unmatched: 17. The CDR3 runs 17 residues. The CDR3 bases are TGTGCCAGCAACCTTAAAAAATTGGGACAGGAGAGCTACGAGCAGTACTTC. Residues: CASNLKKLGQESYEQYF.

This clonotype qualifies as large. The J gene is TRBJ2-1, the V gene TRBV29-1; the match to TRBD2 covers 16 bases. The CDR3 has 15 residues. V gave up 7 bases and J gave up 9 bases; unmatched junction bases: 9. CDR1 SQVTM and CDR2 ANQGSEA come from the germline V gene. The CDR3 bases are TGCAGCGCCCGAGGGACTAGCGGGAGGGCCGGTGAGCAGTTCTTC. It yields the protein CSARGTSGRAGEQFF.

This clonotype appeared a single time. The V and J genes are TRBV2 and TRBJ2-1, with 10 bases identical to TRBD1. The germline CDR1 and CDR2 sequences are SNHLY and FYNNEI. The CDR3 is 13 residues long. J gave up 7 bases and V 10 bases, and 7 bases lay outside the gene matches. CDR3 sequence reads: CATGGQGLNEQFF. The CDR3 DNA reads TGTGCCACAGGGGGACAGGGGCTTAATGAGCAGTTCTTC.

This chain uses TRBV6-6 with TRBJ2-7; the match to TRBD1 covers 7 bases. Germline lookup yields CDR1 MNHNY and CDR2 SVGAGI (reference sequence). J gave up 6 bases and V 6 bases, and 11 bases lay outside the gene matches. The CDR3 contains 14 residues. CDR3 in amino acids: CASRRGQTSGEQYF. In DNA form, the CDR3 reads TGTGCCAGCAGACGGGGACAGACTTCGGGCGAGCAGTACTTC.

This clonotype was observed a few times. The gene calls are TRBV11-2 and TRBJ1-5, with D perhaps matching TRBD1 (5 bases). CDR1 and CDR2 (germline): SGHAT, FQNNGV. Trimming shortened V by 5 bases and J by 4 bases, and 18 bases separated the two germline ends. This CDR3 spans 16 amino acids. CDR3 DNA sequence: TGTGCCAGCAGCCTCAGGGTTGACGGAAGGAATCAGCCCCAGCATTTT. It yields the protein CASSLRVDGRNQPQHF.

This clonotype was picked up one time. This chain joins TRBV6-1 and TRBJ1-5, with D possibly matching TRBD1 (5 bases). Between the trimmed V and J ends, which lost 7 bases and 6 bases, there was a span of 13 bases. This CDR3 spans 13 amino acids. Germline assignment: CDR1 MNHNS and CDR2 SASEGT. CDR3 sequence: CASKGNERQPQHF. CDR3 nucleotides: TGTGCCAGCAAGGGGAATGAGCGTCAGCCCCAGCATTTT.

The genes are TRBV7-8 and TRBJ2-7, with 9 bases aligning to TRBD2. The J segment lost 3 bases and the V segment lost 5 bases, leaving 14 bases of the junction unmatched. CDR1 and CDR2 from the germline V gene are SGHVS and FQNEAQ. CDR3 length: 17 residues. CDR3 bases: TGTGCCAGCAGCCCGTTGGTAGCGGGAGTGGTGAACTACGAGCAGTACTTC. Translation gives CASSPLVAGVVNYEQYF.

This clonotype was counted once. V usage is TRBV28 and J usage is TRBJ1-1; the D is unclear. The germline CDR1 and CDR2 sequences are MDHEN and SYDVKM. V was pared by 2 bases and J by 4 bases, with 14 bases between. CDR3 length: 15 amino acids. In nucleotides, the CDR3 is TGTGCCAGCAGTTTAAGCGGCCCCGAGACCACTGAAGCTTTCTTT. Its protein is CASSLSGPETTEAFF.

This clonotype was counted only a few times. V gene TRBV14 combines with J gene TRBJ2-1; D is tentatively TRBD1 or TRBD2 (7 bases each). The V gene lost 4 bases and the J gene lost 4 bases, with 35 bases spanning the gap. The CDR3 loop spans 22 amino acids. Germline V gives CDR1 SGHDN, CDR2 FVKESK. This chain's CDR3 is CASSLLRQTAGGVQRGYNEQFF. CDR3 coding DNA: TGTGCCAGCAGCCTTCTGAGGCAGACGGCAGGGGGTGTCCAGCGGGGATACAATGAGCAGTTCTTC.

This clonotype was seen only a few times. The V and J genes are TRBV12-2 and TRBJ2-7; the D call in the table, TRBD2, was not verified against the DNA. TRBV12-2 has pseudogene status. The CDR3 spans 17 residues. CDR3 amino acids: CATRLTATGSSQVRQYF. The DNA for the CDR3 is TGTGCAACCCGACTTACGGCAACCGGGTCTAGTCAAGTTCGGCAGTACTTC.

A note on this clonotype: The junction departs from the called germline gene at one end, perhaps through a read error. This chain joins TRBV19 and TRBJ1-2; D gene uncertain. Germline V lookup: CDR1 LNHDA, CDR2 SQIVND (reference sequence). This CDR3 contains 13 residues. The CDR3 nucleotides are TGTGCCGGTAGTCAGGAGACTAACTATGGCTACACCTTC. This gives the protein CAGSQETNYGYTF.

The chain uses TRBV28 and TRBJ1-1, with D unclear. This CDR3 is built from 13 residues. V was cut by 6 bases and J by 1 base, with 9 bases left in between. The germline CDR1 and CDR2 sequences are MDHEN and SYDVKM. CDR3 DNA sequence: TGTGCCAGCAGGTCGACTGCGAACACTGAAGCTTTCTTT. This translates into CASRSTANTEAFF.